This note documents a single T cell receptor beta chain sequence. This is likely an artifact of a read error, given a far larger clone one base away. The sample belongs to a study of regulatory T cells in long-lasting Graves disease. The time point here: newly diagnosed GD, antithyroid drugs for less than 3 months. The TCR library was made from RNA that had been extracted from PBMCs in TRIzol. The CDR3 contains 16 residues. iRepertoire HTBI primers and Arm-PCR of CDR3 regions built TCR beta libraries. MiXCR, run by TCRdb on the multiplex PCR reads, gives a single entry per CDR3 protein. Here the sample spans approximately 230,000 distinct CDR3 sequences, around 16% being singletons.

The chain uses TRBV12-3 or TRBV12-4 and TRBJ1-5; D is perhaps TRBD1 (6 bases). The input for sequencing was peripheral blood mononuclear cells (PBMCs), taken at new diagnosis, from a patient treated with antithyroid drugs. The TCR comes from a female donor with Graves disease. The CDR3 DNA is TGTGCCAGCAGTCAGCGCAGGTTCGGGGGCAATCAGCCCCGGCATTTT. Translation: CASSQRRFGGNQPRHF.